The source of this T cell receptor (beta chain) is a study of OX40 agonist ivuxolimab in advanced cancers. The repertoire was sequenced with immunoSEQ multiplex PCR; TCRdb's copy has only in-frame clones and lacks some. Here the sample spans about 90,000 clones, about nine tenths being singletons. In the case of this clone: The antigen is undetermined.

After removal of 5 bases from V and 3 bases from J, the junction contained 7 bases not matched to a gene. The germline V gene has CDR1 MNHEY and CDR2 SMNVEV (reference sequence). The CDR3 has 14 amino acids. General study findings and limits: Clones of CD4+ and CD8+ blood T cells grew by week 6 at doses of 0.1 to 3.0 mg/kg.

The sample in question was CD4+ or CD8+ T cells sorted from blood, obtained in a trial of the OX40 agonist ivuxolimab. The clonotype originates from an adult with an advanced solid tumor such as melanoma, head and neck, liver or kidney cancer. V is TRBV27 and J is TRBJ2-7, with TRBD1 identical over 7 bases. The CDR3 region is CASSGLGQFYEQYF. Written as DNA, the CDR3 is TGTGCCAGCAGTGGCCTGGGACAGTTCTACGAGCAGTACTTC.